This passage covers 18 T cell receptor beta chains from one sample sequenced in a study of blood T cells in healthy people across ages. The use of a sample-barcoded 5' primer and a J-beta primer mix characterized a second PCR of about 7 to 12 cycles. TCRdb reprocessed the 5' RACE reads with MiXCR, giving one entry per CDR3 protein. The sample has about a million distinct CDR3 sequences; around two fifths are singletons. The sequenced sample was blood. The receptor set was obtained from a man younger than 35 in good health.

This clonotype showed up many times. The V call is TRBV12-3 or TRBV12-4, the J call TRBJ1-2; D possibly corresponds to TRBD1 (5 bases). With 5 bases removed from V and 4 bases from J, the gap between germline ends came to 23 bases. The CDR3 has 17 residues. CDR3 in amino acids: CASSRGGLRYPRYGYTF. Here the CDR3 DNA reads TGTGCCAGCAGTAGGGGTGGTCTCCGTTACCCCCGCTATGGCTACACCTTC.

The chain has TRBV7-2 and TRBJ2-7; 9 bases align to TRBD1. Trimming at V came to 0 bases and at J to 10 bases, leaving 13 bases not matched to a gene. CDR3 length equals 16 residues. The germline CDR1 and CDR2 sequences are SGHTA and FQGNSA. The CDR3 DNA reads as TGTGCCAGCAGCTTAGCTAGGTTTGGGACAGGGCAAGGCCAGTACTTC. This sequence encodes CASSLARFGTGQGQYF.

This clonotype was seen a few times. The rearrangement links TRBV7-2 to TRBJ2-3, with unresolved D. Germline CDR1 SGHTA, CDR2 FQGNSA. Trimming took 0 bases from V and 3 from J, leaving 7 bases between them. The CDR3 extends over 14 amino acids. The CDR3 protein is CASSLADRTDTQYF. The DNA of the CDR3 is TGTGCCAGCAGCTTAGCGGATCGAACAGATACGCAGTATTTT.

The chain combines TRBV6-2 or TRBV6-3 with TRBJ2-7, with D possibly being TRBD2 (6 bases). Germline loops: CDR1 MNHEY, CDR2 SVGEGT. The CDR3 is 12 residues long. V was pared by 8 bases and J by 11 bases, with 19 bases between. The CDR3 DNA reads as TGTGCCAGCCACGGCCCGGGGGTAACGGAGTACTTC. Translation: CASHGPGVTEYF.

The chain couples TRBV15 to TRBJ1-2, with D perhaps matching TRBD1 (5 bases). Between the trimmed V and J ends, which lost 0 bases and 3 bases, there was a span of 14 bases. CDR3 length: 16 residues. From germline, CDR1 is LNHNV and CDR2 YYDKDF (reference sequence). This chain's CDR3 is CATSRDLAGYDYGYTF. The CDR3 nucleotides are TGTGCCACCAGCAGAGATTTGGCAGGGTACGACTATGGCTACACCTTC.

The J gene is TRBJ2-5, the V gene TRBV7-9, with 9 bases identical to TRBD2. The CDR3 is made up of 16 amino acids. The V and J ends lost 5 bases and 0 bases, in that order; junction bases with no gene match: 7. The germline V gene has CDR1 SEHNR and CDR2 FQNEAQ (reference sequence). The CDR3 spells CASSTLAGTNQETQYF. In DNA form, the CDR3 reads TGTGCCAGCAGCACCCTAGCGGGGACTAACCAAGAGACCCAGTACTTC.

This clonotype was seen only a few times. The gene calls are TRBV13 and TRBJ2-3; TRBD2 matches 12 bases. J lost 4 bases, V lost 2 bases, and 4 bases had no gene match. The CDR3 runs 16 residues. Germline-derived CDR1 and CDR2 are PRHDT and FYEKMQ (reference sequence). The CDR3 bases are TGTGCCAGCAGCTTACTAGCGGGGGGGCTAGCAGATACGCAGTATTTT. Encoded protein: CASSLLAGGLADTQYF.

This clonotype was observed a single time. The CDR3 region has the DNA TGTGCCAGCAGTGAACAAGCGGGAGTAGCATACGAGCAGTACTTC. Translation gives CASSEQAGVAYEQYF. The chain couples TRBV6-4 to TRBJ2-4; 8 bases map to TRBD2. The DNA end favors TRBJ2-7, so the J call may be wrong. CDR1 and CDR2 from the germline V gene are MRHNA and SNTAGT. The CDR3 runs to 15 residues.

This chain links TRBV20-1 with TRBJ1-2; 8 bases fit TRBD1. The CDR3 has 13 residues. The J segment lost 8 bases and the V segment lost 5 bases, leaving 10 bases of the junction unmatched. Germline loops: CDR1 DFQATT, CDR2 SNEGSKA (reference sequence). The CDR3: CSAPMDRAQGYTF. CDR3 bases: TGCAGTGCTCCAATGGACAGGGCTCAGGGCTACACCTTC.

The gene calls are TRBV11-2 and TRBJ2-4, with D uncertain. Trimming stripped 5 bases from V and 0 bases from J, with 8 bases between. Germline V gives CDR1 SGHAT, CDR2 FQNNGV. CDR3 size: 14 residues. The CDR3 bases are TGTGCCAGCAGCGCCGTAAGAGCCAAAAACATTCAGTACTTC. Translated, it gives CASSAVRAKNIQYF.

The gene calls are TRBV7-9 and TRBJ1-4, with a weak D call TRBD1 (5 bases). The CDR3 has 11 residues. V was pared by 5 bases and J by 10 bases, with 8 bases between. Germline-derived CDR1 and CDR2 are SEHNR and FQNEAQ (reference sequence). The CDR3 nucleotides are TGTGCCAGCAGCGAGAGGGGAAAACTGTTTTTT. Its translation: CASSERGKLFF.

As regards this clonotype: This may stem from a read error, because a much larger clone lies one nucleotide away. The V and J genes are TRBV29-1 and TRBJ2-5; no reliable D call. Trimming shortened V by 7 bases and J by 11 bases, and 17 bases separated the two germline ends. The germline V gene encodes CDR1 SQVTM and CDR2 ANQGSEA. This CDR3 is built from 11 residues. CDR3: CSAHPGNEQYF. In DNA form, the CDR3 reads TGCAGCGCCCATCCTGGCAATGAGCAGTACTTC.

Details on this clonotype: This may arise from a read error, as a much more abundant clone is one base away. CDR3 DNA sequence: TGTGCCAGCAGTTGGGGGACAGGGGTATATAATGAGCAGTTCTTC. Translation: CASSWGTGVYNEQFF. The chain is built from TRBV28 and TRBJ2-1; 10 bases align to TRBD1. There are 15 residues in the CDR3. The V and J ends lost 4 bases and 7 bases, in that order; junction bases with no gene match: 7. In germline, CDR1 is MDHEN, CDR2 SYDVKM.

This chain uses TRBV6-5 with TRBJ2-3, with 7 bases aligning to TRBD2. Trimming removed 2 bases from V and 3 bases from J; junction bases left unmatched: 8. Per germline, CDR1 MNHEY and CDR2 SVGAGI. The CDR3 is 16 amino acids. The CDR3 sequence: CASSYPWGGRTDTQYF. The DNA for the CDR3 is TGTGCCAGCAGTTACCCGTGGGGGGGGAGGACAGATACGCAGTATTTT.

This clonotype was seen a few times. This sequence joins TRBV5-1 and TRBJ2-3; D is perhaps TRBD1 (6 bases). The CDR3 spans 15 residues. Germline CDR1 and CDR2: SGHRS and YFSETQ. Trimming left V 0 bases short and J 6 bases short, with 14 bases between. The CDR3 nucleotides read TGCGCCAGCAGCTTGGCGCCAGGGGATTTCGATACGCAGTATTTT. Translated: CASSLAPGDFDTQYF.

Comments on this clonotype: One end of the junction varies from germline; a read error may be responsible. V gene TRBV2 combines with J gene TRBJ2-1; 9 positions match TRBD2. This CDR3 has 12 amino acids. CDR1 is SNHLY, CDR2 FYNNEI, per germline. The CDR3 is CASSDGGLARFF. The CDR3 DNA is TGTGCTAGCAGTGATGGGGGACTAGCTCGGTTCTTC.

CDR3 residues: CSARSAGGLNEQFF. The CDR3 DNA is TGCAGTGCTAGATCCGCGGGGGGGTTAAATGAGCAGTTCTTC. V gene TRBV20-1 combines with J gene TRBJ2-1; TRBD2 aligns across 9 bases. Per germline, CDR1 DFQATT and CDR2 SNEGSKA (reference sequence). The V and J ends lost 2 bases and 7 bases, in that order; junction bases with no gene match: 6. The CDR3 sequence is 14 residues long.

This chain joins TRBV6-5 and TRBJ2-5; TRBD1 might be the D (5 bases). The CDR3 is 16 residues long. CDR1 MNHEY and CDR2 SVGAGI come from the germline V gene. Trimming took off 6 bases at V and 4 bases at J, with 21 bases between the two ends. This chain's CDR3 is CASSRRYGASGETQYF. The CDR3 DNA sequence: TGTGCCAGCAGCCGTAGGTATGGGGCTTCAGGAGAGACCCAGTACTTC.